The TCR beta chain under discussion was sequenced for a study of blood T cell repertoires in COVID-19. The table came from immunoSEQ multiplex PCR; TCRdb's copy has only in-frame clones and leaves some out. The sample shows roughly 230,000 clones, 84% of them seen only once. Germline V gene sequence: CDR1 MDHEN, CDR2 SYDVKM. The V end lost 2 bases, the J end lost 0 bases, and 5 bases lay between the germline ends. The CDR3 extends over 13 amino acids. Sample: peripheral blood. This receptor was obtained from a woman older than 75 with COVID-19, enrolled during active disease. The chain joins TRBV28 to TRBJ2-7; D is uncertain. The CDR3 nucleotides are TGTGCCAGCAGTTTACCCGTCTCCTACGAGCAGTACTTC. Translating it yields CASSLPVSYEQYF.